Each of the 12 T cell receptor beta chains below was sequenced from the same sample in a study of T-cell memory formation after mild COVID-19. MiXCR, applied by TCRdb to the 5' RACE reads, yields one record per CDR3 protein. This table has 300,000 to 400,000 distinct CDR3 sequences, around 27% appearing once. Input material: PBMCs or a T cell subset sorted from them (not recorded which). The source is an adult woman who had mild COVID-19 (a few samples of this study predate the infection). Cell type and time point are not known.

This clonotype has more than one count but fewer than ten. The gene calls are TRBV11-2 and TRBJ2-7; TRBD1 is a possible D gene (6 bases). Germline V gene sequence: CDR1 SGHAT, CDR2 FQNNGV. The CDR3 runs to 13 residues. The ends were cut back, 4 bases at V and 6 bases at J, with 13 bases in the middle. CDR3: CASSSHRDAEQYF. CDR3 DNA sequence: TGTGCCAGCAGCTCGCACAGGGATGCCGAGCAGTACTTC.

Only a few counts were recorded for this clonotype. The CDR3 nucleotides read TGCAGTGCTAGAGCTCGCATCGACAGGTGGATCTCCTACGAGCAGTACTTC. Translating gives CSARARIDRWISYEQYF. The chain links TRBV20-1 to TRBJ2-7, with D possibly being TRBD1 (6 bases). Trimming took off 1 base at V and 0 bases at J, with 19 bases between the two ends. Germline CDR1 and CDR2: DFQATT and SNEGSKA (reference sequence). The CDR3 consists of 17 residues.

The rearrangement joins TRBV9 to TRBJ1-4; D ambiguous. The germline V gene has CDR1 SGDLS and CDR2 YYNGEE. V was trimmed by 4 bases and J by 2 bases, leaving 12 bases between them. The CDR3 is 15 residues long. The chain's CDR3 is CASSPRLGTNEKLFF. CDR3 in DNA: TGTGCCAGCAGCCCGCGGTTGGGGACTAATGAAAAACTGTTTTTT.

This clonotype was observed a handful of times. The chain has TRBV6-6 and TRBJ2-5; D is undetermined. Germline V gene sequence: CDR1 MNHNY, CDR2 SVGAGI (reference sequence). Trimming stripped 4 bases from V and 5 bases from J, with 14 bases between. The CDR3 loop spans 14 amino acids. CDR3 sequence: CASSSRYSEETQYF. For the CDR3, the DNA is TGTGCCAGCAGTTCCCGCTATAGTGAGGAGACCCAGTACTTC.

This clonotype was counted a few times. The chain employs TRBV3-1 and TRBJ2-1; 8 bases line up with TRBD1. Per germline, CDR1 LGHDT and CDR2 YNNKEL (reference sequence). The CDR3 spans 16 residues. Unmatched junction bases numbered 10, after V lost 3 bases and J lost 6 bases. CDR3 sequence reads: CASSHSGTGRGNEQFF. CDR3 coding DNA: TGTGCCAGCAGCCATTCAGGGACAGGACGAGGCAATGAGCAGTTCTTC.

This clonotype was observed many times. This chain uses TRBV20-1 with TRBJ1-5, with D possibly TRBD1 on 6 matching bases. The germline V gene encodes CDR1 DFQATT and CDR2 SNEGSKA (reference sequence). The ends were cut back, 1 base at V and 5 bases at J, with 12 bases in the middle. This CDR3 has 14 residues. For the CDR3, the DNA is TGCAGTGCTAGAGGGCAGGGGCTCCATCAGCCCCAGCATTTT. This gives the protein CSARGQGLHQPQHF.

This clonotype showed up just a few times. The rearrangement links TRBV7-2 to TRBJ2-5, with TRBD1 matching 7 bases. After removal of 2 bases from V and 4 bases from J, the junction contained 10 bases not matched to a gene. The CDR3 extends over 16 amino acids. CDR1 is SGHTA, CDR2 FQGNSA, per germline. This CDR3 reads CASSLNLGTVGETQYF. CDR3 in DNA: TGTGCCAGCAGCTTAAACCTGGGGACAGTAGGAGAGACCCAGTACTTC.

This clonotype showed up just a few times. J is TRBJ2-1 and V is TRBV7-9; TRBD1 matches at 11 bases. V trimming: 5 bases; J trimming: 8 bases; junction bases outside the gene matches: 5. The CDR3 has 14 residues. Germline CDR1 and CDR2: SEHNR and FQNEAQ (reference sequence). CDR3 DNA: TGTGCCAGCAGCCCCAGGGACAGGGGGTATGAGCAGTTCTTC. Amino acids: CASSPRDRGYEQFF.

The chain combines TRBV5-5 with TRBJ2-1; D is unclear. Deletions cut 0 bases from V and 8 bases from J, with 9 bases between. The CDR3 contains 13 residues. Germline V gives CDR1 SGHKS, CDR2 YYEKEE (reference sequence). The chain's CDR3 is CASSLAVGYEQFF. For the CDR3, the DNA is TGTGCCAGCAGCTTGGCCGTGGGGTATGAGCAGTTCTTC.

V is TRBV14 and J is TRBJ2-7; the D gene is possibly TRBD2 (5 bases). V lost 2 bases, J lost 2 bases, and 16 bases lay in between. The CDR3 sequence is 16 residues long. Germline V gene lookup returns CDR1 SGHDN and CDR2 FVKESK. Here the CDR3 DNA reads TGTGCCAGCAGCCAAATGCCCCAGGAGGACCCCTACGAGCAGTACTTC. This sequence encodes CASSQMPQEDPYEQYF.

The CDR3 DNA is TGTGCCAGCAGGAGAGATACAGGGTACACTGAAGCTTTCTTT. It specifies CASRRDTGYTEAFF. The rearrangement uses TRBV6-5 and TRBJ1-1; perhaps TRBD1 as D (6 bases). V lost 6 bases and J lost 3, with 14 bases in between. The CDR3 is 14 amino acids. Germline-derived CDR1 and CDR2 are MNHEY and SVGAGI.

The rearrangement links TRBV20-1 to TRBJ2-7, with D maybe TRBD1 (6 bases). The CDR3 totals 13 residues. V lost 3 bases and J 4 bases, leaving 13 bases between the germline ends. Germline V gene sequence: CDR1 DFQATT, CDR2 SNEGSKA (reference sequence). CDR3 in amino acids: CSASSGARYEQYF. CDR3 sequence (DNA): TGCAGTGCTAGTTCAGGGGCTAGGTACGAGCAGTACTTC.